This T cell receptor beta chain was identified in a study of blood T cell repertoires in COVID-19. CDR1 and CDR2 from the germline V gene are LGHDT and YNNKEL (reference sequence). The CDR3 covers 15 residues. The V and J ends lost 1 base and 8 bases respectively, with 15 bases between them. Produced via immunoSEQ multiplex PCR; TCRdb's table is partial and in-frame only. This sample has about 44,000 clones, with more than 70% found just once. The source material was peripheral blood. The chain uses TRBV3-1 (or the pseudogene TRBV3-2) and TRBJ2-1, with D maybe TRBD2 (6 bases). This clonotype was obtained from a woman aged 70-85 years with acute or convalescent COVID-19. CDR3: CASSQVWVGSDEQFF. The CDR3 nucleotides are TGTGCCAGCAGCCAAGTTTGGGTCGGGAGTGATGAGCAGTTCTTC.